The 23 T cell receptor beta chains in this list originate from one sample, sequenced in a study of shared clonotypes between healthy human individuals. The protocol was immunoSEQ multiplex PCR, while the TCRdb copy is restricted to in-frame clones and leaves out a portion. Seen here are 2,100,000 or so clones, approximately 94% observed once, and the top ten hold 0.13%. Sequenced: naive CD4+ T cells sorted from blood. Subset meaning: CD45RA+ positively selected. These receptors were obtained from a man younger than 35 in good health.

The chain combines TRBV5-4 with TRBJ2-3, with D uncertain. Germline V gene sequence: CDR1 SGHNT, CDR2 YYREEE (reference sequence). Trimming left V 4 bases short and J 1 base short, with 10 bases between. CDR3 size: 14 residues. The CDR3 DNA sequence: TGTGCCAGCAGCCAAGGGTCTGGCACAGATACGCAGTATTTT. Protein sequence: CASSQGSGTDTQYF.

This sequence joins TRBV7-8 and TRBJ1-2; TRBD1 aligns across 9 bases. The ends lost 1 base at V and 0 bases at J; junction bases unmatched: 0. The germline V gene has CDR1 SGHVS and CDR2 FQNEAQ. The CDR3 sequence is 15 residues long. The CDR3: CASSLGDRANYGYTF. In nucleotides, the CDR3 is TGTGCCAGCAGCTTAGGGGACAGGGCTAACTATGGCTACACCTTC.

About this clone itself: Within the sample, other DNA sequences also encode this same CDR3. In nucleotides, the CDR3 is TGTGCCAGCAGTGAATCGGGGGGCTATGGCTACACCTTC. Its protein product is CASSESGGYGYTF. The chain links TRBV6-1 to TRBJ1-2, with D possibly matching TRBD1 (5 bases). CDR3 size: 13 residues. Germline loops: CDR1 MNHNS, CDR2 SASEGT. The V and J ends lost 2 bases and 4 bases respectively, with 8 bases between them.

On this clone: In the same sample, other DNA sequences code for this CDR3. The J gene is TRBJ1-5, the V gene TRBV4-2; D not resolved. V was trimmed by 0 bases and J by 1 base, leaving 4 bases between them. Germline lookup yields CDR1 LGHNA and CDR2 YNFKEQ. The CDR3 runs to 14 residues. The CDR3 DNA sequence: TGTGCCAGCAGCCAAGAGGGAAGCAATCAGCCCCAGCATTTT. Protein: CASSQEGSNQPQHF.

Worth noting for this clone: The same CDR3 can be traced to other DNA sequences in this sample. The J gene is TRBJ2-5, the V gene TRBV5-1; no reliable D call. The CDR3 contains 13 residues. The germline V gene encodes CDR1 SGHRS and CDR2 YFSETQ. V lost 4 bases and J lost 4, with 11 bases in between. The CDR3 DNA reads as TGCGCCAGCAGCCCCGGGCTGGCAGAGACCCAGTACTTC. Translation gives CASSPGLAETQYF.

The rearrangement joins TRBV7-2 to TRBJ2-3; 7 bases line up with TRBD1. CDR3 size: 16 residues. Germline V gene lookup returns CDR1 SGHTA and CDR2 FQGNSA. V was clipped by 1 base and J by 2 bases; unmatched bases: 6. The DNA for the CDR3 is TGTGCCAGCAGCTTAGTCACAGGGGCTAACACAGATACGCAGTATTTT. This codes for CASSLVTGANTDTQYF.

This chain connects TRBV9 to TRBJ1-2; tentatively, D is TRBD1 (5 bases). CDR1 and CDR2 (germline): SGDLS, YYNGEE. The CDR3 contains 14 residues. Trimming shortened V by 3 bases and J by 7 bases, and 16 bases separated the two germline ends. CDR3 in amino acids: CASSAQEAGGGYTF. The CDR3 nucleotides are TGTGCCAGCAGCGCCCAGGAGGCGGGGGGTGGCTACACCTTC.

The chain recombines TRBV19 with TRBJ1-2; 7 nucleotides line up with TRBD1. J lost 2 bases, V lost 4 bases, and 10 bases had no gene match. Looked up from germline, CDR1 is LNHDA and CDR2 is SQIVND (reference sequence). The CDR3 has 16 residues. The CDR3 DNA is TGTGCCAGTAGTAGAGAGGGGGCGAGTAGGAACTATGGCTACACCTTC. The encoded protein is CASSREGASRNYGYTF.

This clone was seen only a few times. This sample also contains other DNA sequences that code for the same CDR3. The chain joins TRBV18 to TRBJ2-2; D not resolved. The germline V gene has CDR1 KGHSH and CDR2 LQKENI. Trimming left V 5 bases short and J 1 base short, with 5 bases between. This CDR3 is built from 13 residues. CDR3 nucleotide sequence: TGTGCCAGCTCATCAGGGAACACCGGGGAGCTGTTTTTT. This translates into CASSSGNTGELFF.

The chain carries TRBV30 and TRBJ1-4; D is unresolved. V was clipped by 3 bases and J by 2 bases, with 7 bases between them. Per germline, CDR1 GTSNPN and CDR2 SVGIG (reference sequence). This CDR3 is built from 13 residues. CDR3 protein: CAWRGRTNEKLFF. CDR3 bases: TGTGCCTGGAGGGGTCGGACTAATGAAAAACTGTTTTTT. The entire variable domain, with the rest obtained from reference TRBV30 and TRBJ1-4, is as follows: SQTIHQWPATLVQPVGSPLSLECTVEGTSNPNLYWYRQAAGRGLQLLFYSVGIGQISSEVPQNLSASRPQDRQFILSSKKLLLSDSGFYLCAWRGRTNEKLFFGSGTQLSVL.

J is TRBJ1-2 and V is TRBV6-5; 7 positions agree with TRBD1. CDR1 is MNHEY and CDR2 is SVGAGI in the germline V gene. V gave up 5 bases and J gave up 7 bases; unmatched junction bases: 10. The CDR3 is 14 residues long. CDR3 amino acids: CASSDGTKGAGYTF. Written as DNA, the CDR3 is TGTGCCAGCAGTGATGGGACAAAGGGGGCTGGCTACACCTTC.

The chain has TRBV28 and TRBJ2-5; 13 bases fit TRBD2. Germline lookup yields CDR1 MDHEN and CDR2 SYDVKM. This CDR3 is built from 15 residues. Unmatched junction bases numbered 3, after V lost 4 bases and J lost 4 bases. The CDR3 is CASSWGLAGSETQYF. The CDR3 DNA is TGTGCCAGCAGTTGGGGACTAGCGGGGTCAGAGACCCAGTACTTC.

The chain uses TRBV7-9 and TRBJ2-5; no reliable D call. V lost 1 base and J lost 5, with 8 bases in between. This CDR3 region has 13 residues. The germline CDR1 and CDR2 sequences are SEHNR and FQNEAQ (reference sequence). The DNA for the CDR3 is TGTGCCAGCAGCTTAGTGGTTCCGGAGACCCAGTACTTC. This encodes CASSLVVPETQYF. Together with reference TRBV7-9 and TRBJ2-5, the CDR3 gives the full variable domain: DTGVSQNPRHKITKRGQNVTFRCDPISEHNRLYWYRQTLGQGPEFLTYFQNEAQLEKSRLLSDRFSAERPKGSFSTLEIQRTEQGDSAMYLCASSLVVPETQYFGPGTRLLVL.

The CDR3: CASSLDSGRAFF. In nucleotides, the CDR3 is TGCGCCAGCAGCTTGGACAGCGGCCGAGCTTTCTTT. The chain joins TRBV5-1 to TRBJ1-1; no clear D. Looked up from germline, CDR1 is SGHRS and CDR2 is YFSETQ. Trimming took off 0 bases at V and 10 bases at J, with 10 bases between the two ends. This CDR3 region has 12 residues.

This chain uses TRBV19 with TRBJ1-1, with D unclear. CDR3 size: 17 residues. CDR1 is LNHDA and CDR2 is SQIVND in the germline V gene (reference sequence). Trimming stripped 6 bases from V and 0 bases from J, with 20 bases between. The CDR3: CASSQAGAVPMNTEAFF. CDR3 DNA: TGTGCCAGTAGCCAGGCGGGTGCGGTTCCCATGAACACTGAAGCTTTCTTT.

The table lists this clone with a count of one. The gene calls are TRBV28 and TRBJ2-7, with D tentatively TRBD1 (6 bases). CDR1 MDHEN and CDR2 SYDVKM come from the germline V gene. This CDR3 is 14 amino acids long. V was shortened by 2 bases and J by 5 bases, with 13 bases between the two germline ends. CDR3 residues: CASSLGGTIHEQYF. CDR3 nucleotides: TGTGCCAGCAGTTTAGGGGGCACTATCCACGAGCAGTACTTC. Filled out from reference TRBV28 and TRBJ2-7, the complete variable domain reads DVKVTQSSRYLVKRTGEKVFLECVQDMDHENMFWYRQDPGLGLRLIYFSYDVKMKEKGDIPEGYSVSREKKERFSLILESASTNQTSMYLCASSLGGTIHEQYFGPGTRLTVT.

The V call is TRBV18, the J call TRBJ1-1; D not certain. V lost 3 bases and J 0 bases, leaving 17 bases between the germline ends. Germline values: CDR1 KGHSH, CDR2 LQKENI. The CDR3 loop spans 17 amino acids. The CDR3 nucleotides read TGTGCCAGCTCACCGAACGAAGGGCTCCCCCTGAACACTGAAGCTTTCTTT. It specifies CASSPNEGLPLNTEAFF.

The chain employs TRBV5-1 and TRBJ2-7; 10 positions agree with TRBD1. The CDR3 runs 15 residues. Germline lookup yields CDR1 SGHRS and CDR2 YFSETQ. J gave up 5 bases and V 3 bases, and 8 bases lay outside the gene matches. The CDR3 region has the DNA TGCGCCAGCAGCTACTCCGGGACAGGGGTCGACGAGCAGTACTTC. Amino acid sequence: CASSYSGTGVDEQYF.

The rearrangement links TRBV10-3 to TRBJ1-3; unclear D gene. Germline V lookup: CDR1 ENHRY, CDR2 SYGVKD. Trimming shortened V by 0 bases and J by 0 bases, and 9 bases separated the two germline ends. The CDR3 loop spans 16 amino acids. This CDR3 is CAISESISPSGNTIYF. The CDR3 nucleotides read TGTGCCATCAGTGAGTCGATTAGCCCCTCTGGAAACACCATATATTTT.

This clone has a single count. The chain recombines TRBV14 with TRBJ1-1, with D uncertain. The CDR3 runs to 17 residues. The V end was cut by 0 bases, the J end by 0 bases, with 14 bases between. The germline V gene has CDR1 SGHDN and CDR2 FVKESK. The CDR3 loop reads CASSQDWVSRLNTEAFF. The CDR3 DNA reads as TGTGCCAGCAGCCAAGATTGGGTCAGCAGATTGAACACTGAAGCTTTCTTT.

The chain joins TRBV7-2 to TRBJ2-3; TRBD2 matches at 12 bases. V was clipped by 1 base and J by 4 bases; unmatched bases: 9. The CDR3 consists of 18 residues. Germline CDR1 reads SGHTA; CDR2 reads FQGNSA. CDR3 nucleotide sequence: TGTGCCAGCAGCTTAGTGGCTAGCGGGGGGGCTTCCGCAGATACGCAGTATTTT. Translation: CASSLVASGGASADTQYF.

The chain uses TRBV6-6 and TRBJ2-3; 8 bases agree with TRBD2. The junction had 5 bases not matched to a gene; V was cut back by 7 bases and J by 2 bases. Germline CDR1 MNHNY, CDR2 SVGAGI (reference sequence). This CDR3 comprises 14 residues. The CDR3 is CASNKLADTDTQYF. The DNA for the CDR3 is TGTGCCAGCAATAAACTAGCGGACACAGATACGCAGTATTTT.

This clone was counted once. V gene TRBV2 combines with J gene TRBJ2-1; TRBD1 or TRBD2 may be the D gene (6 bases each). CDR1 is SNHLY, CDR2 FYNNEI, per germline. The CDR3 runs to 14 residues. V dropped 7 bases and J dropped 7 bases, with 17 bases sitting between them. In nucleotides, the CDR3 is TGTGCCAGCAAGGGGGACTCCAGCGCGAATGAGCAGTTCTTC. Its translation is CASKGDSSANEQFF.